This T cell receptor (beta chain) appears in the sequencing data of a study of T cells after yellow fever vaccination. Study conclusions and caveats: The booster response re-showed most primary clones: around 96% CD4, about 89% CD8. There was a possibility that FACS-sorted repertoires contained abundant clonotypes contaminating from the bulk population.

Notes on this clonotype: Its antigen is unknown.

Universal primer sites and UMIs were introduced during 5'RACE template-switching synthesis of TCR cDNA. TCRdb itself ran the 5' RACE reads through MiXCR, one entry per CDR3 protein. This table holds 500,000 to 650,000 distinct CDR3 sequences, less than 20% found once. The CDR3 covers 16 residues. This chain connects TRBV21-1 to TRBJ2-5; the DNA was not compared with TRBD2, the D call given in the table. TRBV21-1 is deemed a pseudogene. Sequencing used PBMCs, obtained roughly 5 days after the first yellow fever vaccination. The clonotype was recovered from a young man who received the YFV17D yellow fever vaccine. The CDR3 bases are TGTGCCAGCAGCAAAGTGGCAGGGCAGGACATCAGGGTCCAGTACTTC. It translates to CASSKVAGQDIRVQYF.